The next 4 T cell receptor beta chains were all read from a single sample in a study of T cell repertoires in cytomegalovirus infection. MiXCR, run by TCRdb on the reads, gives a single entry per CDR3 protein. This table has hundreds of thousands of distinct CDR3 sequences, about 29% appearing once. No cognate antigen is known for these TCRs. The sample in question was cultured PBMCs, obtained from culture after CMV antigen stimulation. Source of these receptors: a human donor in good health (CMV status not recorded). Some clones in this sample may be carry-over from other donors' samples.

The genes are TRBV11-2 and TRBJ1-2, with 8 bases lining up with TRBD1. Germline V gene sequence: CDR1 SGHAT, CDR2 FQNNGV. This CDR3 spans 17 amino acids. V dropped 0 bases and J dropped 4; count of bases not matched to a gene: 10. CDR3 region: CASSLDRAVGQAYGYTF. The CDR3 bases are TGTGCCAGCAGCTTAGATCGTGCCGTGGGACAGGCCTATGGCTACACCTTC.

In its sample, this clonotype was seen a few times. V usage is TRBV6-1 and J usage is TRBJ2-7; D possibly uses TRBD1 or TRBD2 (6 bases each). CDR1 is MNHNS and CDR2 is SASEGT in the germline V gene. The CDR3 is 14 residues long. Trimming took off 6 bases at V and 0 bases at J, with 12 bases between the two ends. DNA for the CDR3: TGTGCCAGCAGGACGGGGGCCCGCTCCTACGAGCAGTACTTC. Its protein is CASRTGARSYEQYF.

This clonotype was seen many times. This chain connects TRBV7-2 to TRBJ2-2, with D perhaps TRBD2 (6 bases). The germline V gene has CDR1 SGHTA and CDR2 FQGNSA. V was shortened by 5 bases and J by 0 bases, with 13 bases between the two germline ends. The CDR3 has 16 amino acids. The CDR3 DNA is TGTGCCAGCAGCCCTAAGGAGGGATCGAACACCGGGGAGCTGTTTTTT. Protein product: CASSPKEGSNTGELFF. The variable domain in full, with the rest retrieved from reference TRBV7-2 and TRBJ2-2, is GAGVSQSPSNKVTEKGKDVELRCDPISGHTALYWYRQSLGQGLEFLIYFQGNSAPDKSGLPSDRFSAERTGGSVSTLTIQRTQQEDSAVYLCASSPKEGSNTGELFFGEGSRLTVL.

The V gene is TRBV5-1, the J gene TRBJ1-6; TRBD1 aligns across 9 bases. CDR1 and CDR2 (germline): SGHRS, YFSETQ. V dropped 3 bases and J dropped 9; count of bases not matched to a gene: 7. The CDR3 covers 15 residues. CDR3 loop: CASSWDGTGFSPLHF. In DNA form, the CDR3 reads TGCGCCAGCAGCTGGGACGGGACAGGGTTTTCACCCCTCCACTTT.